The 23 T cell receptor beta chains given below trace back to one sample, sequenced in a study of cytomegalovirus exposure and HLA in healthy donors. Primers for the PCR totalled 60 Vbeta and 13 Jbeta. Sequencing was performed with immunoSEQ multiplex PCR; in TCRdb, only in-frame clones are kept and a portion is missing. The sample consists of some 110,000 clones, 79% of them appearing once. The sequencing sample was made of PBMCs. The receptor set was obtained from a woman under 30 in good health and CMV-seropositive.

This rearrangement joins TRBV11-3 to TRBJ1-1; 7 bases align to TRBD1. This CDR3 region has 15 residues. The junction had 4 bases not matched to a gene; V was cut back by 2 bases and J by 1 base. Germline V gene lookup returns CDR1 SGHNT and CDR2 YENEEA. The CDR3 protein is CASSLPGQRNTEAFF. The CDR3 DNA is TGTGCCAGCAGCTTACCGGGACAGAGGAACACTGAAGCTTTCTTT.

The J gene is TRBJ1-5, the V gene TRBV6-4; D ambiguous. CDR3 size: 14 residues. The V end lost 4 bases, the J end lost 4 bases, and 11 bases lay between the germline ends. The germline CDR1 and CDR2 sequences are MRHNA and SNTAGT. This CDR3 reads CASSGFRENQPQHF. The CDR3, as DNA: TGTGCCAGCAGTGGCTTTAGGGAGAATCAGCCCCAGCATTTT.

This clone has only a few counts. CDR3 sequence: CASRTGSDNSPLHF. The CDR3 DNA follows: TGTGCCAGCAGAACCGGGTCCGATAATTCACCCCTCCACTTT. The chain combines TRBV2 with TRBJ1-6, with no clear D. The V and J ends lost 6 bases and 5 bases respectively, with 11 bases between them. Germline V lookup: CDR1 SNHLY, CDR2 FYNNEI. The CDR3 totals 14 residues. The full variable domain, rest sourced from reference TRBV2 and TRBJ1-6, is EPEVTQTPSHQVTQMGQEVILRCVPISNHLYFYWYRQILGQKVEFLVSFYNNEISEKSEIFDDQFSVERPDGSNFTLKIRSTKLEDSAMYFCASRTGSDNSPLHFGNGTRLTVT.

The rearrangement uses TRBV19 and TRBJ2-7; 11 bases line up with TRBD2. The V gene's germline CDR1 is LNHDA and CDR2 SQIVND (reference sequence). Losses at the gene ends were 4 bases for V and 4 bases for J; bases not matched to a gene: 9. This CDR3 spans 16 amino acids. The DNA for the CDR3 is TGTGCCAGTAGTAGCCCTCGCGGGACTAGCGGTTACGAGCAGTACTTC. This translates into CASSSPRGTSGYEQYF.

This CDR3 reads CASSLTGRIYGYTF. CDR3 coding DNA: TGTGCCAGCAGCCTGACAGGGAGGATCTATGGCTACACCTTC. The chain employs TRBV7-8 and TRBJ1-2, with TRBD1 identical over 7 bases. The V segment lost 5 bases and the J segment 4 bases; nucleotides outside the gene matches: 7. In germline, CDR1 is SGHVS, CDR2 FQNEAQ. This CDR3 contains 14 residues.

V and J are TRBV5-1 and TRBJ2-6; TRBD1 might be the D (6 bases). Trimming stripped 2 bases from V and 2 bases from J, with 11 bases between. In germline, CDR1 is SGHRS, CDR2 YFSETQ. This CDR3 has 16 residues. As DNA, the CDR3 is TGCGCCAGCAGCTTACAGGGTCGCACTGGGGCCAACGTCCTGACTTTC. This translates into CASSLQGRTGANVLTF. Variable domain in full (rest from reference TRBV5-1 and TRBJ2-6): KAGVTQTPRYLIKTRGQQVTLSCSPISGHRSVSWYQQTPGQGLQFLFEYFSETQRNKGNFPGRFSGRQFSNSRSEMNVSTLELGDSALYLCASSLQGRTGANVLTFGAGSRLTVL.

This clone has only one observation. The rearrangement links TRBV4-2 to TRBJ2-7; 8 nucleotides agree with TRBD2. CDR1 and CDR2 from the germline V gene are LGHNA and YNFKEQ. The CDR3 covers 16 residues. The V gene end was trimmed by 1 base and the J gene end by 0 bases; junction bases not matched to a gene: 5. Here the CDR3 DNA reads TGTGCCAGCAGCCAAGGGGGCGGGAGGAGCTCCTACGAGCAGTACTTC. Amino acid sequence: CASSQGGGRSSYEQYF.

This clone was detected only a few times. This sequence joins TRBV7-2 and TRBJ1-1; D is perhaps TRBD1 (6 bases). The germline V and J ends were trimmed by 7 bases and 5 bases, with 17 bases remaining between them. Germline V CDR1 and CDR2: SGHTA, FQGNSA. The CDR3 runs 14 residues. The CDR3 is CASKKGAGVTEAFF. The CDR3 DNA follows: TGTGCCAGCAAGAAAGGGGCAGGGGTAACTGAAGCTTTCTTT. Variable domain in full (rest from reference TRBV7-2 and TRBJ1-1): GAGVSQSPSNKVTEKGKDVELRCDPISGHTALYWYRQSLGQGLEFLIYFQGNSAPDKSGLPSDRFSAERTGGSVSTLTIQRTQQEDSAVYLCASKKGAGVTEAFFGQGTRLTVV.

The CDR3 sequence: CASSAGDEYNEQFF. The DNA for the CDR3 is TGCGCCAGCAGCGCGGGAGATGAGTACAATGAGCAGTTCTTC. The genes are TRBV5-1 and TRBJ2-1; TRBD2 matches 7 bases. Losses at the gene ends were 4 bases for V and 4 bases for J; bases not matched to a gene: 5. The CDR3 covers 14 residues. CDR1 and CDR2 from the germline V gene are SGHRS and YFSETQ. Combining the CDR3 with reference TRBV5-1 and TRBJ2-1 gives the whole variable domain KAGVTQTPRYLIKTRGQQVTLSCSPISGHRSVSWYQQTPGQGLQFLFEYFSETQRNKGNFPGRFSGRQFSNSRSEMNVSTLELGDSALYLCASSAGDEYNEQFFGPGTRLTVL.

This clone was observed once. V gene TRBV7-9 combines with J gene TRBJ1-2; no definite D call. V dropped 8 bases and J dropped 4 bases, with 8 bases sitting between them. Germline CDR1 SEHNR, CDR2 FQNEAQ (reference sequence). The CDR3 runs 11 residues. The chain's CDR3 is CASWQSYGYTF. The CDR3 DNA follows: TGTGCCAGCTGGCAGTCCTATGGCTACACCTTC.

The chain links TRBV2 to TRBJ2-3; D remains unclear. The V end lost 6 bases, the J end lost 4 bases, and 17 bases lay between the germline ends. The CDR3 length is 15 residues. Per the germline V gene, CDR1 is SNHLY and CDR2 is FYNNEI. The CDR3 DNA reads TGTGCCAGCAGCGTCGAAAATCACGGGTCAGATACGCAGTATTTT. Amino acid sequence: CASSVENHGSDTQYF. Drawing the rest from reference TRBV2 and TRBJ2-3, the complete variable domain is EPEVTQTPSHQVTQMGQEVILRCVPISNHLYFYWYRQILGQKVEFLVSFYNNEISEKSEIFDDQFSVERPDGSNFTLKIRSTKLEDSAMYFCASSVENHGSDTQYFGPGTRLTVL.

This clone was seen only once. This chain connects TRBV6-1 to TRBJ2-1; 7 bases match TRBD1. CDR1 MNHNS and CDR2 SASEGT come from the germline V gene. With 5 bases clipped from V and 5 bases from J, the junction kept 3 bases outside the gene matches. CDR3 length: 13 residues. The CDR3 DNA sequence: TGTGCCAGCAGTAGGGACAGTAACAATGAGCAGTTCTTC. It is translated as CASSRDSNNEQFF.

The chain combines TRBV14 with TRBJ2-1; 12 nucleotides agree with TRBD2. The V gene's germline CDR1 is SGHDN and CDR2 FVKESK. The CDR3 extends over 15 amino acids. Trimming cost V 4 bases and J 6 bases; bases outside gene matches: 4. Here the CDR3 reads CASSRGLAGFNEQFF. The CDR3 region has the DNA TGTGCCAGCAGCCGGGGACTAGCGGGTTTCAATGAGCAGTTCTTC.

CDR3 loop: CASSIMGQGNTEAFF. CDR3 nucleotides: TGTGCCAGCAGTATAATGGGACAGGGAAACACTGAAGCTTTCTTT. The V gene is TRBV6-1, the J gene TRBJ1-1; 9 positions match TRBD1. The germline V gene encodes CDR1 MNHNS and CDR2 SASEGT. The CDR3 has 15 amino acids. Trimming cost V 5 bases and J 2 bases; bases outside gene matches: 6.

The chain combines TRBV5-1 with TRBJ2-5, with D maybe TRBD2 (6 bases). The CDR3 is 16 amino acids. The germline V gene has CDR1 SGHRS and CDR2 YFSETQ. The V gene lost 3 bases and the J gene lost 5 bases, with 20 bases spanning the gap. In DNA, the CDR3 is TGCGCCAGCAGCTCGCGCCCTGGAGGGTGGGAGGAGACCCAGTACTTC. This translates into CASSSRPGGWEETQYF.

This clone was observed a single time. The genes are TRBV6-1 and TRBJ1-3; no clear D gene. CDR3 size: 14 residues. V lost 1 base to trimming and J lost 2 bases, with 6 bases between them. Germline lookup yields CDR1 MNHNS and CDR2 SASEGT. CDR3 region: CASSEGTAGNTIYF. The CDR3 nucleotides read TGTGCCAGCAGTGAAGGAACGGCTGGAAACACCATATATTTT.

The chain joins TRBV6-4 to TRBJ1-2; D unresolved. The CDR3 contains 15 residues. Between the trimmed V and J ends, which lost 2 bases and 6 bases, there was a span of 16 bases. Germline V gene sequence: CDR1 MRHNA, CDR2 SNTAGT. CDR3 loop: CASSDPTNGLDGYTF. The CDR3 DNA is TGTGCCAGCAGTGACCCAACCAATGGACTGGATGGCTACACCTTC.

V usage is TRBV14 and J usage is TRBJ2-7, with 9 bases identical to TRBD1. V lost 4 bases to trimming and J lost 5 bases; unmatched junction nucleotides: 6. The CDR3 extends over 14 amino acids. Germline V gene data show CDR1 as SGHDN and CDR2 as FVKESK. This CDR3 reads CASSLTGGSNEQYF. The CDR3 DNA is TGTGCCAGCAGCCTGACAGGGGGTAGCAACGAGCAGTACTTC. Variable domain in full (rest from reference TRBV14 and TRBJ2-7): EAGVTQFPSHSVIEKGQTVTLRCDPISGHDNLYWYRRVMGKEIKFLLHFVKESKQDESGMPNNRFLAERTGGTYSTLKVQPAELEDSGVYFCASSLTGGSNEQYFGPGTRLTVT.

In DNA, the CDR3 is TGTGCCAGCAGGCTTGAGCGGGCGCACACCGGGGAGCTGTTTTTT. It encodes CASRLERAHTGELFF. This rearrangement joins TRBV2 to TRBJ2-2; possibly TRBD2 for D (6 bases). V lost 6 bases and J lost 3, with 14 bases in between. CDR1 and CDR2 (germline): SNHLY, FYNNEI. CDR3 length: 15 residues.

This clone has a single count. CDR3 amino acids: CASSGGSGRAYEQYF. DNA of the CDR3: TGTGCCAGCAGCGGCGGTAGCGGGAGGGCCTACGAGCAGTACTTC. The V gene is TRBV9, the J gene TRBJ2-7; 11 bases are shared with TRBD2. V was clipped by 3 bases and J by 2 bases; unmatched bases: 4. The CDR3 loop spans 15 amino acids. Per the germline V gene, CDR1 is SGDLS and CDR2 is YYNGEE.

This clone has more than one count but fewer than ten. The chain carries TRBV5-1 and TRBJ2-7; TRBD2 agrees at 10 bases. From germline, CDR1 is SGHRS and CDR2 YFSETQ. This CDR3 spans 14 amino acids. V shed 2 bases, J shed 3 bases, and the junction held 2 bases outside the gene matches. This CDR3 reads CASSFGLADYEQYF. CDR3 coding DNA: TGCGCCAGCAGCTTTGGACTAGCGGACTACGAGCAGTACTTC.

The chain recombines TRBV28 with TRBJ1-2, with 9 bases identical to TRBD1. J lost 7 bases, V lost 8 bases, and 11 bases had no gene match. Germline CDR1 and CDR2: MDHEN and SYDVKM. The CDR3 is made up of 14 amino acids. The chain's CDR3 is CASATPPGQGGYTF. The CDR3 DNA reads as TGTGCCAGCGCAACTCCTCCGGGACAGGGTGGCTACACCTTC.

V gene TRBV7-2 combines with J gene TRBJ1-5; the D is unclear. Trimming stripped 5 bases from V and 6 bases from J, with 8 bases between. Germline CDR1 reads SGHTA; CDR2 reads FQGNSA. The CDR3 has 12 amino acids. CDR3 coding DNA: TGTGCCAGCAGCCCCCACGGTCAGCCCCAGCATTTT. Protein product: CASSPHGQPQHF.